Given below is one TCR beta chain in context. The source material, RNA transcripts, was used to amplify TCR beta CDR3 regions. During a first-round RT-PCR of the TCR CDR3, the HTBI primer set was used. TCRdb independently ran MiXCR on the multiplex PCR reads; one entry per CDR3 protein. The repertoire consists of about 640,000 distinct CDR3 sequences, with around 20% occurring once and the leading ten covering about 35%. Germline loops: CDR1 SQVTM, CDR2 ANQGSEA. This CDR3 spans 15 amino acids. V dropped 6 bases and J dropped 4 bases, with 22 bases sitting between them. The entry originates in a study of T cells in Graves' hyperthyroidism and ophthalmopathy.

The sample consisted of blood. The clonotype comes from a man aged 25-45 years with Graves' ophthalmopathy. The V and J genes are TRBV29-1 and TRBJ2-7; D possibly uses TRBD1 or TRBD2 (5 bases each). CDR3 in amino acids: CSVETRGPRSYEQYF. For the CDR3, the DNA is TGCAGCGTGGAAACACGGGGCCCGCGGTCGTACGAGCAGTACTTC.